The sample holds a few counts of the clone carrying this T cell receptor beta chain. This CDR3 is built from 14 residues. The trim removed 2 bases at V and 6 bases at J, leaving 4 bases unmatched. CDR1 and CDR2 (germline): MNHNY, SVGAGI (reference sequence). Semi-nested PCR with Nested Universal Primer A followed constant-region reverse priming of full-length variable regions. A single record per CDR3 protein comes from TCRdb applying MiXCR to the 5' RACE reads. The data hold under 65,000 distinct CDR3 sequences, with less than 25% observed a single time. Treg sorting used a CD4+CD25+CD127-/low gate. Material for sequencing was tumor-infiltrating Tregs sorted from the breast tumor. The receptor's source is a female donor with breast cancer. The chain is built from TRBV6-6 and TRBJ1-1, with TRBD1 matching over 9 bases. Written as DNA, the CDR3 is TGTGCCAGCAGTTACCTAACAGGGGGCCCTGAAGCTTTCTTT. It translates to CASSYLTGGPEAFF.